Listed below are T cell receptor beta chains from one sample, sequenced in a study of identical twins. TCRdb reprocessed the 5' RACE reads with MiXCR, giving one entry per CDR3 protein. The sample shows approximately 670,000 distinct CDR3 sequences, roughly 6.2% of them seen only once. Sequenced input: naive T cells sorted from blood. The receptors come from a man aged 18-30 years in good health. CDR3s leave out the opening cysteine and the closing phenylalanine or tryptophan. Each record gives: V gene, CDR3 protein.

V gene: TRBV7-2
CDR3 protein: ASSSRGKAGSYNEQF

V gene: TRBV12-3/TRBV12-4
CDR3 protein: ASSERTGGIIDEQF

V gene: TRBV20-1
CDR3 protein: SASGTSGSMWTDTQY

V gene: TRBV24-1
CDR3 protein: ATSDRLAGYNEQF

V gene: TRBV5-1
CDR3 protein: ASSLGGGAQPQH

V gene: TRBV20-1
CDR3 protein: SARPPTGGHEQF

V gene: TRBV5-1
CDR3 protein: ASIEGASTGELF

V gene: TRBV12-3/TRBV12-4
CDR3 protein: ASSPYLNRRANVLT

V gene: TRBV28
CDR3 protein: AIKPGPGYEQY

V gene: TRBV5-1
CDR3 protein: ASSLVAGAVETQY

V gene: TRBV5-6
CDR3 protein: ASSLGRYQPQH

V gene: TRBV12-3/TRBV12-4
CDR3 protein: ASSHQTSGYNEQF

V gene: TRBV19
CDR3 protein: ASIGGTPRVEQY

V gene: TRBV7-9
CDR3 protein: ASIQPGREQF

V gene: TRBV6-2/TRBV6-3
CDR3 protein: ASSKGPEQF

V gene: TRBV5-1
CDR3 protein: ASSGGLAGTTDTQY

V gene: TRBV12-3/TRBV12-4
CDR3 protein: ASSAGSREQY

V gene: TRBV6-1
CDR3 protein: ASSVSGKIGELF

V gene: TRBV20-1
CDR3 protein: SARRGSGANVLT

V gene: TRBV7-6
CDR3 protein: ASVGPNTEAF

V gene: TRBV29-1
CDR3 protein: SGGQGYHEQY

V gene: TRBV29-1
CDR3 protein: SVYGSYNEQF

V gene: TRBV28
CDR3 protein: ASSFGGRSAYEQY

V gene: TRBV19
CDR3 protein: ASSIAGRTDTQY

V gene: TRBV15
CDR3 protein: ATSREHEQF

V gene: TRBV3-1
CDR3 protein: ASSQDGGVGDTQY

V gene: TRBV10-3
CDR3 protein: AISETTNEKLF

V gene: TRBV18
CDR3 protein: ASSPGPGLASNEQF

V gene: TRBV12-3/TRBV12-4
CDR3 protein: ASETGGYNEQF

V gene: TRBV10-3
CDR3 protein: AIGGGGRGNQPQH

V gene: TRBV28
CDR3 protein: ASRWTLSSYEQY

V gene: TRBV4-3
CDR3 protein: ASSQDLASYNEQF

V gene: TRBV6-1
CDR3 protein: ASWGDSINSPLH

V gene: TRBV5-1
CDR3 protein: ASSPGDSDSTDTQY

V gene: TRBV7-8
CDR3 protein: ASSYRPRAYTEAF

V gene: TRBV29-1
CDR3 protein: SVEDGISGSYEQY

V gene: TRBV3-1
CDR3 protein: ASSLTSSTGELF

V gene: TRBV6-2/TRBV6-3
CDR3 protein: ASSYGFGVYEQY

V gene: TRBV5-6
CDR3 protein: ASSLATSGRRDYNEQF

V gene: TRBV10-3
CDR3 protein: AIKEREVGTDTQY

V gene: TRBV15
CDR3 protein: ATSRDRVESNEQF

V gene: TRBV5-1
CDR3 protein: ASKASQETQY

V gene: TRBV28
CDR3 protein: ASSLLGLEGRPPGGYT

V gene: TRBV4-3
CDR3 protein: ASSQDWGPTEQF

V gene: TRBV5-1
CDR3 protein: ASSLALQVNTEAF

V gene: TRBV29-1
CDR3 protein: SVLTSAYNEQF

V gene: TRBV20-1
CDR3 protein: SASGPLVKTQY

V gene: TRBV27
CDR3 protein: ASSLIAGALETQY

V gene: TRBV12-3/TRBV12-4
CDR3 protein: ASGIDTQY

V gene: TRBV24-1
CDR3 protein: ATSELAGGASTPDTQY

V gene: TRBV12-3/TRBV12-4
CDR3 protein: ASSPSGHGNQPQH

V gene: TRBV20-1
CDR3 protein: SASHRVKTEAF

V gene: TRBV6-4
CDR3 protein: ASSALAGDEQF

V gene: TRBV11-1
CDR3 protein: ASTNSEKQETQY

V gene: TRBV12-3/TRBV12-4
CDR3 protein: ASSSTGPQETQY